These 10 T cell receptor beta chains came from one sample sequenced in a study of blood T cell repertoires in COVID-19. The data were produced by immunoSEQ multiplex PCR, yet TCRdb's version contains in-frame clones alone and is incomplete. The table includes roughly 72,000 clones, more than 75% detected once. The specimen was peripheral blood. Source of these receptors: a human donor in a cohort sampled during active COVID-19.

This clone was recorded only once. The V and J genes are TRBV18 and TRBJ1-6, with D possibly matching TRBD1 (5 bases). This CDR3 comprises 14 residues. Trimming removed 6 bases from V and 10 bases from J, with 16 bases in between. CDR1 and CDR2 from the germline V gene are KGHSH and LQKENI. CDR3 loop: CASSQGSTGSPLHF. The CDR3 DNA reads TGTGCCAGCTCTCAGGGAAGTACTGGATCACCCCTCCACTTT.

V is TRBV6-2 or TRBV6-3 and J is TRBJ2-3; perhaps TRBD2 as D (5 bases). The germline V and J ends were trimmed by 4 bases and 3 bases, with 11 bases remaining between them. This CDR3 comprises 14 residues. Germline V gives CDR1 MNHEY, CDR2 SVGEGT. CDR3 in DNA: TGTGCCAGCAGTTCGGGGAGAGTGACAGATACGCAGTATTTT. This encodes CASSSGRVTDTQYF.

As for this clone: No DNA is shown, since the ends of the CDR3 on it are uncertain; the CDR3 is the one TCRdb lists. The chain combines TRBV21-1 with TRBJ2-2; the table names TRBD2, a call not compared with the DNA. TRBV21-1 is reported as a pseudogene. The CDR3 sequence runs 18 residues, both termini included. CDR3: CASSFAGGAGPWTGELFF.

This CDR3 is CASSSSGSGEQFF. As DNA, the CDR3 is TGTGCCAGCAGTTCTAGCGGGAGTGGTGAGCAGTTCTTC. The rearrangement joins TRBV6-4 to TRBJ2-1, with 10 bases matching TRBD2. Germline CDR1 is MRHNA and CDR2 is SNTAGT. The J segment lost 9 bases and the V segment lost 5 bases, leaving 4 bases of the junction unmatched. The CDR3 runs 13 residues.

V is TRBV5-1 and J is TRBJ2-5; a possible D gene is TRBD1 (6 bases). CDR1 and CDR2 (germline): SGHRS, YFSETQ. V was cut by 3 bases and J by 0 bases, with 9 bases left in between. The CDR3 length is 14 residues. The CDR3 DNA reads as TGCGCCAGCAGCTCTACAGGGAACCAAGAGACCCAGTACTTC. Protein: CASSSTGNQETQYF.

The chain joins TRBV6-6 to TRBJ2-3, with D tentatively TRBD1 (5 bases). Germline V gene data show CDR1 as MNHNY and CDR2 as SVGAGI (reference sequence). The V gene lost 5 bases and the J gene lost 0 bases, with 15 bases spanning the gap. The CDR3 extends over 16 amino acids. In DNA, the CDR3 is TGTGCCAGCAGTCAGAGACAGTCCCGCAGCACAGATACGCAGTATTTT. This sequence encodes CASSQRQSRSTDTQYF.

The CDR3 protein is CASSLGMLAGRQFF. DNA for the CDR3: TGTGCCAGCAGTTTAGGAATGCTAGCGGGACGGCAGTTCTTC. The chain carries TRBV28 and TRBJ2-1, with TRBD2 matching 9 bases. The CDR3 is 14 residues long. Germline loops: CDR1 MDHEN, CDR2 SYDVKM. Trimming removed 2 bases from V and 12 bases from J; junction bases left unmatched: 8.

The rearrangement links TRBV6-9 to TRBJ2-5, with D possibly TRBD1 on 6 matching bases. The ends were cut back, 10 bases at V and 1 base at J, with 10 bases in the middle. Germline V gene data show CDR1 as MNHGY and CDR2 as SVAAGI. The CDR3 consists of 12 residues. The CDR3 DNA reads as TGTGCCACCGACAGGCCCCAAGAGACCCAGTACTTC. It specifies CATDRPQETQYF.

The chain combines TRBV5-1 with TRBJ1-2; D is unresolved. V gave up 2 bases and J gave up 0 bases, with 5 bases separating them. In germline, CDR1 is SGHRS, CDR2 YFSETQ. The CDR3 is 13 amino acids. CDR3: CASSLTANYGYTF. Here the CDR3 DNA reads TGCGCCAGCAGCTTAACAGCTAACTATGGCTACACCTTC.

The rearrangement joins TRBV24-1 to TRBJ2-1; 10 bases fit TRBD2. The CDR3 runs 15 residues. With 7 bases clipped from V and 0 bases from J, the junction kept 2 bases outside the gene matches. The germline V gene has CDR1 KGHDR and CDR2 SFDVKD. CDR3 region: CATRERGGSYNEQFF. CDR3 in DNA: TGTGCCACCAGGGAGCGGGGGGGCTCCTACAATGAGCAGTTCTTC.